These T cell receptor beta chains were read from a single sample in a study of identical twins. TCRdb analysed the 5' RACE reads with MiXCR anew, one entry per CDR3 protein. The sample lists hundreds of thousands of distinct CDR3 sequences, less than 25% occurring once. These data also formed part of another study, on T cells expressing NK-cell markers.

Sequencing was done on a sample of CD4+ T cells sorted from blood. These receptors were obtained from a young woman in good health. The CDR3 runs from the conserved cysteine through the conserved F or W. D genes are given only for firm matches. Part of the rows lack a size; the others show once, few, many or a class for expanded clones.

V,J,D,size,length,CDR3,DNA
TRBV20-1,TRBJ2-7,.,.,12,CSATDPSYEQYF,TGCAGTGCAACCGACCCCTCCTACGAGCAGTACTTC
TRBV5-1,TRBJ1-1,TRBD1,.,15,CASSHSDRGQTEAFF,TGCGCCAGCAGCCATTCGGACAGGGGGCAGACTGAAGCTTTCTTT
TRBV20-1,TRBJ2-5,TRBD2,many,13,CSAGLAGGETQYF,TGCAGTGCAGGACTAGCGGGCGGGGAGACCCAGTACTTC
TRBV6-6,TRBJ2-2,.,.,13,CASSPGTLGELFF,TGTGCCAGCAGCCCCGGGACTCTCGGGGAGCTGTTTTTT
TRBV20-1,TRBJ2-5,.,.,13,CSASPTSRETQYF,TGCAGCGCTTCTCCGACTAGTCGCGAGACCCAGTACTTC
TRBV12-3/TRBV12-4,TRBJ1-2,.,few,15,CASSLAQGRGYGYTF,TGTGCCAGCAGTTTAGCGCAGGGGAGGGGCTATGGCTACACCTTC
TRBV5-1,TRBJ2-2,.,few,14,CASSLRINPGELFF,TGCGCCAGCAGCTTGAGGATCAACCCCGGGGAGCTGTTTTTT
TRBV5-1,TRBJ1-6,.,.,13,CASSPGLGRPLHF,TGCGCCAGCAGCCCGGGTCTCGGTAGACCCCTCCACTTT
TRBV4-1,TRBJ2-1,TRBD2,few,15,CASSVGSGGRSEQFF,TGCGCCAGCAGCGTCGGAAGCGGGGGGCGGAGTGAGCAGTTCTTC
TRBV4-3,TRBJ2-6,.,.,16,CASSQESFSGANVLTF,TGCGCCAGCAGCCAAGAAAGCTTTTCTGGGGCCAACGTCCTGACTTTC
TRBV12-5,TRBJ2-5,.,.,14,CASGLGGGEETQYF,TGTGCTAGTGGTTTGGGAGGGGGGGAAGAGACCCAGTACTTC
TRBV7-2,TRBJ2-7,.,.,15,CASSLSFGGSYEQYF,TGTGCCAGCAGCTTAAGTTTTGGGGGCTCCTACGAGCAGTACTTC
TRBV20-1,TRBJ2-3,TRBD2,.,16,CSALTSGSVGTDTQYF,TGCAGTGCCCTGACTAGCGGGTCGGTGGGCACAGATACGCAGTATTTT
TRBV4-2,TRBJ2-5,TRBD2,few,15,CASSQGDLAGETQYF,TGTGCCAGCAGCCAAGGGGATCTAGCGGGCGAGACCCAGTACTTC
TRBV12-3/TRBV12-4,TRBJ1-4,TRBD1,.,14,CASTRTGRSGKLFF,TGTGCCAGCACCAGGACAGGTCGAAGTGGAAAACTGTTTTTT
TRBV6-1,TRBJ2-7,TRBD1,.,14,CASSRGQGAYEQYF,TGTGCCAGCAGCCGGGGACAGGGGGCCTACGAGCAGTACTTC
TRBV20-1,TRBJ1-1,.,.,12,CSAGRSDTEAFF,TGCAGTGCCGGACGATCGGACACTGAAGCTTTCTTT
TRBV3-1,TRBJ1-6,.,few,14,CASSPWLSGSPLHF,TGTGCCAGCAGCCCCTGGTTGTCCGGCTCACCCCTCCACTTT
TRBV14,TRBJ2-3,.,.,13,CASSLGTGPTQYF,TGTGCCAGCAGCCTGGGGACTGGACCTACGCAGTATTTT
TRBV2,TRBJ2-6,.,.,19,CASRERTVTTYSGANVLTF,TGTGCCAGCAGGGAAAGGACGGTGACAACCTACTCTGGGGCCAACGTCCTGACTTTC
TRBV7-3,TRBJ2-1,.,.,14,CASSLTRLDNEQFF,TGTGCCAGCAGCTTAACGAGACTAGACAATGAGCAGTTCTTC
TRBV12-3/TRBV12-4,TRBJ1-1,.,few,12,CASSLSYTEAFF,TGTGCCAGCAGTTTATCGTACACTGAAGCTTTCTTT
TRBV6-6,TRBJ2-5,TRBD2,.,12,CASSHGGETQYF,TGTGCCAGCAGTCACGGGGGGGAGACCCAGTACTTC
TRBV6-5,TRBJ1-2,.,few,14,CASSYRGLLWGYTF,TGTGCCAGCAGTTACAGGGGCTTACTATGGGGCTACACCTTC
TRBV12-3/TRBV12-4,TRBJ2-1,TRBD1,once,14,CASSRTGSGDEQFF,TGTGCCAGCAGTCGGACAGGTAGTGGCGATGAGCAGTTCTTC
TRBV12-3/TRBV12-4,TRBJ2-3,.,many,13,CASSDRITDTQYF,TGTGCCAGCAGTGACAGAATCACAGATACGCAGTATTTT
TRBV29-1,TRBJ1-1,.,few,12,CSGGQINTEAFF,TGCAGCGGTGGACAGATTAACACTGAAGCTTTCTTT
TRBV5-1,TRBJ1-3,.,few,18,CASSFGPTSPSSGNTIYF,TGCGCCAGCAGCTTTGGGCCGACATCACCGAGCTCTGGAAACACCATATATTTT
TRBV12-3/TRBV12-4,TRBJ2-5,.,.,13,CASSFAKRGTQYF,TGTGCCAGCAGTTTTGCGAAGCGCGGGACCCAGTACTTC
TRBV7-2,TRBJ1-2,.,few,15,CASSLGSAQIRGYTF,TGTGCCAGCAGCTTAGGTTCGGCACAGATTCGCGGCTACACCTTC
TRBV7-9,TRBJ2-1,.,.,15,CASSQLGDPLDEQFF,TGTGCCAGCAGCCAATTGGGGGACCCTTTGGATGAGCAGTTCTTC
TRBV29-1,TRBJ2-4,.,few,12,CSVSRSKNIQYF,TGCAGCGTTAGTCGGTCCAAAAACATTCAGTACTTC
TRBV4-1,TRBJ2-5,.,.,15,CASSQDELRQETQYF,TGCGCCAGCAGCCAAGACGAGTTAAGACAAGAGACCCAGTACTTC
TRBV20-1,TRBJ2-3,.,few,16,CSARLLTSLVTDTQYF,TGCAGTGCTAGACTCCTCACTAGTCTAGTGACAGATACGCAGTATTTT
TRBV5-1,TRBJ2-7,.,.,15,CASSVSGILSYEQYF,TGCGCCAGCAGCGTATCAGGAATTCTCTCCTACGAGCAGTACTTC
TRBV20-1,TRBJ2-1,.,.,14,CSARDGNRDNEQFF,TGCAGTGCTAGAGATGGGAACAGGGACAATGAGCAGTTCTTC
TRBV7-3,TRBJ2-2,TRBD2,few,16,CASSLRRGGNTGELFF,TGTGCCAGCAGCTTACGGCGGGGGGGCAACACCGGGGAGCTGTTTTTT
TRBV11-1,TRBJ2-3,.,.,14,CASSLVGSSDTQYF,TGTGCCAGCAGCTTAGTCGGATCATCAGATACGCAGTATTTT
TRBV29-1,TRBJ1-1,TRBD1,.,16,CSVATGVLGMNTEAFF,TGCAGCGTTGCCACAGGGGTGCTTGGTATGAACACTGAAGCTTTCTTT
TRBV12-3/TRBV12-4,TRBJ1-1,.,few,12,CASSLAQTSAFF,TGTGCCAGCAGTTTAGCACAAACTTCAGCTTTCTTT
TRBV5-5,TRBJ2-1,TRBD2,.,15,CASSLAGTRSHEQFF,TGTGCCAGCAGCTTGGCCGGGACTAGAAGCCATGAGCAGTTCTTC